Listed below are T cell receptor beta chains from one sample, sequenced in a study of cytomegalovirus exposure and HLA in healthy donors. TCRdb's table, derived via immunoSEQ multiplex PCR, lists solely in-frame clones and lacks some. The sample records roughly 250,000 clones, roughly 89% being singletons. Material: PBMCs. The receptors shown here come from a woman aged 18-30 years in good health and CMV-seronegative. The CDR3 runs from the conserved cysteine through the conserved F or W. The order of the fields is V gene, J gene, CDR3 protein.

TRBV5-1	TRBJ1-5	CASSLSGTGNQPQHF
TRBV30	TRBJ1-4	CAWTQGRGTNEKLFF
TRBV6-5	TRBJ1-3	CASSYSSLGNTIYF
TRBV6-1	TRBJ2-3	CASRDRVTDTQYF
TRBV5-1	TRBJ1-2	CASSSQGSGYGYTF
TRBV7-2	TRBJ2-7	CASSLKQDLYEQYF
TRBV14	TRBJ2-4	CASSLAGAENIQYF
TRBV14	TRBJ2-1	CASSQGTAYNEQFF
TRBV28	TRBJ1-2	CASSLVGRSYGYTF
TRBV14	TRBJ1-3	CASSQDGSGGNTIYF
TRBV5-1	TRBJ1-3	CASSLDQGTGNTIYF
TRBV5-1	TRBJ2-5	CASSLFSSGETQYF
TRBV6-6	TRBJ1-6	CASSYEAVSPLHF
TRBV5-1	TRBJ1-2	CASSLVGGSTYGYTF
TRBV7-2	TRBJ1-6	CASSLGSPGENSPLHF
TRBV6-1	TRBJ1-5	CASKEKSNQPQHF
TRBV2	TRBJ1-6	CASSEIPLSNSPLHF
TRBV5-1	TRBJ1-6	CASSLARDRATNSPLHF
TRBV6-5	TRBJ1-2	CASSLRTGYYGYTF
TRBV5-1	TRBJ1-1	CASSLVGAATEAFF
TRBV19	TRBJ1-1	CATLDRGRGGTEAFF
TRBV11-1	TRBJ1-5	CASSYSGPNQPQHF
TRBV28	TRBJ2-1	CASSLRRGLAQYNEQFF
TRBV4-2	TRBJ1-2	CASSLSGYTF
TRBV18	TRBJ1-1	CASSPMDRNTEAFF
TRBV28	TRBJ2-3	CASSLPGVAGGTDTQYF
TRBV18	TRBJ2-7	CASSPRTGDGEQYF
TRBV4-1	TRBJ1-5	CASSQVYTRNQPQHF
TRBV5-4	TRBJ1-2	CASSSETGNGYTF
TRBV30	TRBJ2-6	CAWSRQGSGANVLTF
TRBV19	TRBJ1-1	CASSIGTSEAFF
TRBV11-2	TRBJ1-1	CASSLVSGDTEAFF
TRBV30	TRBJ2-5	CAWSRGQGETQYF
TRBV2	TRBJ1-6	CASRGDSKNSPLHF
TRBV10-3	TRBJ2-7	CAISKGGPRDEQYF
TRBV19	TRBJ1-6	CASSPYQTGGSPLHF
TRBV5-7	TRBJ1-2	CASATGLGYGYTF
TRBV5-4	TRBJ1-6	CASSLNRGNNSPLHF
TRBV5-4	TRBJ2-5	CASSLQGIETQYF
TRBV10-3	TRBJ1-6	CAISESGGQYYNSPLHF
TRBV7-6	TRBJ2-7	CASSLVSAAGGPLGSDEQYF
TRBV4-1	TRBJ2-5	CASSQETGWETQYF
TRBV27	TRBJ2-1	CASSLYNEQFF
TRBV6-4	TRBJ1-6	CASSPDSSYNSPLHF
TRBV18	TRBJ1-2	CASSSPGTGGDGYTF
TRBV5-1	TRBJ2-1	CASSTTSGGRNNEQFF
TRBV6-5	TRBJ1-6	CASSEGQGNSPLHF
TRBV7-2	TRBJ1-6	CASSFRGSPLHF
TRBV28	TRBJ1-2	CASSEGETNYGYTF
TRBV7-9	TRBJ2-1	CASSLKLGRPNEQFF
TRBV4-3	TRBJ2-7	CASSQDREIQYSYEQYF
TRBV7-9	TRBJ1-2	CASSTSTGLANYGYTF
TRBV11-2	TRBJ1-6	CASSSRGFDYRSPLHF
TRBV9	TRBJ1-1	CASSKKRDTEAFF
TRBV27	TRBJ2-1	CASSLRRTGSSYNEQFF
TRBV18	TRBJ1-5	CASSPPGHHPNQPQHF
TRBV27	TRBJ2-2	CASSPQGAYTGELFF